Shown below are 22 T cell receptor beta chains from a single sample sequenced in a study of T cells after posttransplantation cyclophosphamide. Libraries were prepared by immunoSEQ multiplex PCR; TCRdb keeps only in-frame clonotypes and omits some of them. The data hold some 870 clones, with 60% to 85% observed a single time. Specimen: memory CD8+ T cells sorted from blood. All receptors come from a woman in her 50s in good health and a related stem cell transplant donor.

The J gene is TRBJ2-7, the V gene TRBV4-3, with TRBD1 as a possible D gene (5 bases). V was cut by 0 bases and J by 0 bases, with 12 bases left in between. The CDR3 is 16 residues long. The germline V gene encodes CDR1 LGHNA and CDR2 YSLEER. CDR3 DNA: TGCGCCAGCAGCCAAGATTTGTGGGGCTCCTCCTACGAGCAGTACTTC. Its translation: CASSQDLWGSSYEQYF.

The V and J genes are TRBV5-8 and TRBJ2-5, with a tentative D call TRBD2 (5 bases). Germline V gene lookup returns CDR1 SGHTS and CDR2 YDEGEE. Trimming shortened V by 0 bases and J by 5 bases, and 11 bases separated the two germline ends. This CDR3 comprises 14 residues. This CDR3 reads CASSLASMWETQYF. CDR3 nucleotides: TGTGCCAGCAGCTTGGCTAGCATGTGGGAGACCCAGTACTTC. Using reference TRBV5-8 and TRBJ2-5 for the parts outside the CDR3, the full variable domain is EAGVTQSPTHLIKTRGQQATLRCSPISGHTSVYWYQQALGLGLQFLLWYDEGEERNRGNFPPRFSGRQFPNYSSELNVNALELEDSALYLCASSLASMWETQYFGPGTRLLVL.

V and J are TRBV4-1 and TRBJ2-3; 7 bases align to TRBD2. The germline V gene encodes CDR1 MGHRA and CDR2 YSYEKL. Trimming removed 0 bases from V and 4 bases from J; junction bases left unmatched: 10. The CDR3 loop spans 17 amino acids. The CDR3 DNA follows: TGCGCCAGCAGCCAAGATGGGGGGAGGGCCGGGGCAGATACGCAGTATTTT. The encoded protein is CASSQDGGRAGADTQYF.

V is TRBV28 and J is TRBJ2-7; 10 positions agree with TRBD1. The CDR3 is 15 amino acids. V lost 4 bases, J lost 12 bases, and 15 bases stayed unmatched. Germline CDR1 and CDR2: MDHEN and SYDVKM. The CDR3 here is CASSYGQGGSYEWYF. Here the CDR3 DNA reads TGTGCCAGCAGTTATGGACAGGGGGGCTCCTACGAGTGGTACTTC.

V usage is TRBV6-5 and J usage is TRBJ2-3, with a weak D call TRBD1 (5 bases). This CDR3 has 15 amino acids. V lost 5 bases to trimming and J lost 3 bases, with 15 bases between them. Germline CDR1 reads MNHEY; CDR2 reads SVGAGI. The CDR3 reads CASSPTGPPTDTQYF. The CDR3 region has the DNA TGTGCCAGCAGTCCTACAGGACCTCCTACAGATACGCAGTATTTT.

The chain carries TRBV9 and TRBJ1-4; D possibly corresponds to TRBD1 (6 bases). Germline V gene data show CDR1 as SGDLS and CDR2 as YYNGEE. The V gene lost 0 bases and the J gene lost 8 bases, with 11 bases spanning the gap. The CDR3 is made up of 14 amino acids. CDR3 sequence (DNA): TGTGCCAGCAGCGTAGGGGCAGGGGTAGAAAAACTGTTTTTT. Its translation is CASSVGAGVEKLFF.

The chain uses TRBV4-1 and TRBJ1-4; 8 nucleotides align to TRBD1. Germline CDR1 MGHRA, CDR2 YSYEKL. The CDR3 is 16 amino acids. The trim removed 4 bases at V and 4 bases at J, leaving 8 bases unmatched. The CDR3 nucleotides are TGCGCCAGCAGCCCCGGACAGGGAGCCTTTAATGAAAAACTGTTTTTT. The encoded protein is CASSPGQGAFNEKLFF.

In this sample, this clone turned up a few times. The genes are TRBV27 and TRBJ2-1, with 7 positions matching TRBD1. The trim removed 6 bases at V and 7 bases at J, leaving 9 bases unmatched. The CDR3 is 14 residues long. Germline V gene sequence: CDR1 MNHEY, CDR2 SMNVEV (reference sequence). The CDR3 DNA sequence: TGTGCCAGCAGGAAAGGGGGCAGGGTGAATGAGCAGTTCTTC. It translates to CASRKGGRVNEQFF.

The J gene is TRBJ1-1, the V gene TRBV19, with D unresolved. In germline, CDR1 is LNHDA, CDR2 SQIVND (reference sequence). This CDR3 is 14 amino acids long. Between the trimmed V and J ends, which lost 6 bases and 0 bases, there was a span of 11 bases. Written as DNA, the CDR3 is TGTGCCAGTAGAATCATCGGGATGAACACTGAAGCTTTCTTT. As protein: CASRIIGMNTEAFF.

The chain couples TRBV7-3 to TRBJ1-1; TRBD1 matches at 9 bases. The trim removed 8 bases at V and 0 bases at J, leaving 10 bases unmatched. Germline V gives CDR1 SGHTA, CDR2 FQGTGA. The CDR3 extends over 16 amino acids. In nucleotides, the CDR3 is TGTGCCAGCGGGACAGGGATTGACTCCATGAACACTGAAGCTTTCTTT. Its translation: CASGTGIDSMNTEAFF.

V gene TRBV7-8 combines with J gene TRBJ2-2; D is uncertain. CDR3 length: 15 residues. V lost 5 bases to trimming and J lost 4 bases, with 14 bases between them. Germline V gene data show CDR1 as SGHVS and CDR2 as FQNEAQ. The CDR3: CASSHTYHPTGELFF. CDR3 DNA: TGTGCCAGCAGCCACACATACCACCCCACCGGGGAGCTGTTTTTT.

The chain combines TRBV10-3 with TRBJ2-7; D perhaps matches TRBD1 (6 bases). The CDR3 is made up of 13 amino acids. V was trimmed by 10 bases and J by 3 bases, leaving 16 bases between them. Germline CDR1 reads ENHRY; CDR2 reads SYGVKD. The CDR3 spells CATQTGNFYEQYF. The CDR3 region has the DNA TGTGCCACCCAAACAGGGAACTTCTACGAGCAGTACTTC.

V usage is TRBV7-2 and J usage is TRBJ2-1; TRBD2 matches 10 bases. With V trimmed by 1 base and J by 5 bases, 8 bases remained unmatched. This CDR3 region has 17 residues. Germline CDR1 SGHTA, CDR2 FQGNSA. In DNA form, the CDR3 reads TGTGCCAGCAGCTTAGTACTCCTAGCGGGAGATAACAATGAGCAGTTCTTC. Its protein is CASSLVLLAGDNNEQFF.

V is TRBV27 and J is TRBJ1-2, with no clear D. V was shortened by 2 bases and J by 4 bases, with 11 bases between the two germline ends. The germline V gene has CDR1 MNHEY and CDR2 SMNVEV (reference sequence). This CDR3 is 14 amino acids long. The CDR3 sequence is CASSLTPALYGYTF. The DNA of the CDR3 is TGTGCCAGCAGTTTAACCCCAGCGCTCTATGGCTACACCTTC.

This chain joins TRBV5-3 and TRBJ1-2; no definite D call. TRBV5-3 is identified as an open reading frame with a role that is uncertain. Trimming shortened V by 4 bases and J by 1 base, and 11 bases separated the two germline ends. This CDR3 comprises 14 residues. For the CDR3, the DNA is TGTGCCAGAAGCCTCCCGCTTAGTAACTATGGCTACACCTTC. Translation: CARSLPLSNYGYTF.

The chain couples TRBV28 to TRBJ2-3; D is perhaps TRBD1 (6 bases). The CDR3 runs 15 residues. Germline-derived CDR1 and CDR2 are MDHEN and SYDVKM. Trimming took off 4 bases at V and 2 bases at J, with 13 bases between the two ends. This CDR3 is CASSSPDSPTDTQYF. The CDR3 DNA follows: TGTGCCAGCAGTTCCCCGGACAGCCCCACAGATACGCAGTATTTT.

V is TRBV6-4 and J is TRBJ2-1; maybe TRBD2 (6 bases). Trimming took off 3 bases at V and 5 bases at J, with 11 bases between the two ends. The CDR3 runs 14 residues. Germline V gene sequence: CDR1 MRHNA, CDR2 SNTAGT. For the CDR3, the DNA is TGTGCCAGCAGTGAATCTAGCGAAGACAATGAGCAGTTCTTC. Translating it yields CASSESSEDNEQFF.

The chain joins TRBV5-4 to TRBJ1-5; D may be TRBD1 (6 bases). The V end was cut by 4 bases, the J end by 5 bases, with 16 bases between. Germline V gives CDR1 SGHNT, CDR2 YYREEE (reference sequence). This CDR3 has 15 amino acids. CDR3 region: CASSQDPRGDQPQHF. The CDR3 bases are TGTGCCAGCAGCCAAGATCCCAGGGGCGATCAGCCCCAGCATTTT.

CDR3 DNA: TGTGCCAGCAGCGTAGCCGGGAATCAGCCCCAGCATTTT. Amino acid sequence: CASSVAGNQPQHF. The chain recombines TRBV9 with TRBJ1-5; D remains unclear. The CDR3 spans 13 residues. The V gene's germline CDR1 is SGDLS and CDR2 YYNGEE. V was clipped by 0 bases and J by 4 bases, with 5 bases between them. Full variable domain (outside the CDR3, taken from reference TRBV9 and TRBJ1-5): DSGVTQTPKHLITATGQRVTLRCSPRSGDLSVYWYQQSLDQGLQFLIQYYNGEERAKGNILERFSAQQFPDLHSELNLSSLELGDSALYFCASSVAGNQPQHFGDGTRLSIL.

The CDR3 sequence is CASSWTGEEQYF. CDR3 bases: TGTGCCAGCAGCTGGACAGGGGAAGAGCAGTACTTC. The gene calls are TRBV5-5 and TRBJ2-7; 9 bases are shared with TRBD1. The V and J ends lost 3 bases and 7 bases, in that order; junction bases with no gene match: 2. This CDR3 is built from 12 residues. Per germline, CDR1 SGHKS and CDR2 YYEKEE (reference sequence).

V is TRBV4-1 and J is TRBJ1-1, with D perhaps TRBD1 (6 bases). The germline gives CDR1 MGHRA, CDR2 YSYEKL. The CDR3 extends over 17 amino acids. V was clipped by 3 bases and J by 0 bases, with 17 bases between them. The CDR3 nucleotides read TGCGCCAGCAGCCAGAGTACAGGGAAGCTTATGAACACTGAAGCTTTCTTT. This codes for CASSQSTGKLMNTEAFF.

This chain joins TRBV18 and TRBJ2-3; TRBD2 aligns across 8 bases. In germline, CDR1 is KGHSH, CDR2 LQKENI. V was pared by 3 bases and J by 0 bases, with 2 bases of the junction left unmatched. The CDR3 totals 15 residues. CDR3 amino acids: CASSPLAGSTDTQYF. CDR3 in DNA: TGTGCCAGCTCACCCTTAGCGGGGAGCACAGATACGCAGTATTTT.